The clone carrying this T cell receptor beta chain was counted a few times. What it binds is not known. The record originates from a study of naive and memory T cell subsets. General study findings and limits: Especially in CD8 cells, naive repertoires contained a few larger clonotypes, possibly CD45RA-re-expressing memory cells.

An equimolar mix of two oligonucleotides served as the beta constant-region primer for TRBC1 and TRBC2. The ligated cDNA underwent four PCR rounds using SP2 and nested alpha and beta constant-region primers. TCRdb re-called the UMI-ligation and nested PCR reads through MiXCR, storing one row per CDR3 protein. This table has over 130,000 distinct CDR3 sequences, under 25% appearing once. This sequence was found in a human donor in good health. Material: naive CD8+ T cells from blood.

The CDR3 sequence is CSAGTGAYSGNTIYF. CDR3 in DNA: TGCAGCGCCGGGACAGGGGCTTACTCTGGAAACACCATATATTTT. The chain couples TRBV29-1 to TRBJ1-3, with 10 bases fitting TRBD1. CDR1 is SQVTM, CDR2 ANQGSEA, per germline. The CDR3 contains 15 residues. Trimming at V came to 7 bases and at J to 0 bases, leaving 6 bases not matched to a gene.